This passage covers 14 T cell receptor beta chains from one sample sequenced in a study of neurological immune-mediated disorders. TCRdb re-called the 5' RACE reads through MiXCR, storing one row per CDR3 protein. The sample has about 46,000 distinct CDR3 sequences, approximately 10% seen once. Source material: PBMCs. These receptors originate from a man aged 65 to 85 with HTLV-1-associated myelopathy (HAM/TSP).

V is TRBV27 and J is TRBJ1-5, with a tentative D call TRBD1 (5 bases). The V end lost 2 bases, the J end lost 2 bases, and 10 bases lay between the germline ends. This CDR3 contains 15 residues. Germline CDR1 is MNHEY and CDR2 is SMNVEV (reference sequence). The CDR3 DNA reads TGTGCCAGCAGTTTAGACAGTGGCGGCAATCAGCCCCAGCATTTT. It is translated as CASSLDSGGNQPQHF.

The chain employs TRBV7-2 and TRBJ2-1; D may be TRBD1 (5 bases). Germline V gives CDR1 SGHTA, CDR2 FQGNSA. The CDR3 is 14 amino acids. V lost 7 bases and J 6 bases, leaving 16 bases between the germline ends. CDR3 nucleotides: TGTGCCAGCACCCTGGGGTCAGGGCCCAATGAGCAGTTCTTC. Protein product: CASTLGSGPNEQFF. Complete variable domain (other parts from reference TRBV7-2 and TRBJ2-1): GAGVSQSPSNKVTEKGKDVELRCDPISGHTALYWYRQSLGQGLEFLIYFQGNSAPDKSGLPSDRFSAERTGGSVSTLTIQRTQQEDSAVYLCASTLGSGPNEQFFGPGTRLTVL.

The chain is built from TRBV12-3 or TRBV12-4 and TRBJ1-5, with 7 positions matching TRBD1. V dropped 3 bases and J dropped 13; count of bases not matched to a gene: 6. The CDR3 is 12 amino acids. The CDR3 DNA is TGTGCCAGCAGTTTCCCGGGACAGATACAGCATTTT. Protein: CASSFPGQIQHF.

This clonotype was found many times. The V call is TRBV28, the J call TRBJ1-5; 11 positions agree with TRBD1. The germline gives CDR1 MDHEN, CDR2 SYDVKM. The V gene end was trimmed by 8 bases and the J gene end by 11 bases; junction bases not matched to a gene: 11. The CDR3 runs 14 residues. The CDR3 here is CASRGQGAIESQHF. In DNA, the CDR3 is TGTGCCAGCCGTGGACAGGGGGCTATTGAGTCCCAGCATTTT.

This clonotype is medium-sized (0.01 to 0.1%) in the sample. The rearrangement links TRBV7-2 to TRBJ2-7; 12 nucleotides align to TRBD2. Germline values: CDR1 SGHTA, CDR2 FQGNSA. The CDR3 runs to 16 residues. The V gene end was trimmed by 5 bases and the J gene end by 0 bases; junction bases not matched to a gene: 5. CDR3 DNA sequence: TGTGCCAGCAGCCCCGGACTAGCGGGAAACTCCTACGAGCAGTACTTC. This translates into CASSPGLAGNSYEQYF.

This clonotype was detected many times. The V call is TRBV5-1, the J call TRBJ2-7; weak D call: TRBD2 (7 bases). The germline V gene encodes CDR1 SGHRS and CDR2 YFSETQ. V lost 0 bases and J lost 5, with 15 bases in between. The CDR3 loop spans 15 amino acids. The CDR3 reads CASSLGGAGADEQYF. CDR3 nucleotide sequence: TGCGCCAGCAGCTTGGGGGGGGCGGGAGCGGACGAGCAGTACTTC.

This clonotype was counted ten times or more. V gene TRBV7-8 combines with J gene TRBJ1-2; possibly TRBD1 for D (5 bases). Germline CDR1 SGHVS, CDR2 FQNEAQ. The CDR3 totals 14 residues. Trimming removed 5 bases from V and 4 bases from J, with 14 bases in between. CDR3 coding DNA: TGTGCCAGCAGCGCCTCCCGGACACGCTATGGCTACACCTTC. Translated: CASSASRTRYGYTF. Full variable domain (missing parts from reference TRBV7-8 and TRBJ1-2): GAGVSQSPRYKVAKRGQDVALRCDPISGHVSLFWYQQALGQGPEFLTYFQNEAQLDKSGLPSDRFFAERPEGSVSTLKIQRTQQEDSAVYLCASSASRTRYGYTFGSGTRLTVV.

This clonotype was observed many times. The gene calls are TRBV6-1 and TRBJ2-7; possible D gene TRBD2, 6 bases. Trimming removed 1 base from V and 5 bases from J, with 21 bases in between. CDR1 MNHNS and CDR2 SASEGT come from the germline V gene. This CDR3 has 17 amino acids. The CDR3 loop reads CASSEVGGAWAGHEQYF. In DNA, the CDR3 is TGTGCCAGCAGTGAAGTTGGCGGGGCCTGGGCAGGACACGAGCAGTACTTC.

This clonotype was detected many times. This rearrangement joins TRBV12-3 or TRBV12-4 to TRBJ1-4; unclear D gene. V lost 5 bases to trimming and J lost 15 bases, with 16 bases between them. CDR3 length equals 12 residues. CDR3 nucleotide sequence: TGTGCCAGCAGTCCTCGGCCCGAAGGAGTGTTTTTT. Encoded protein: CASSPRPEGVFF.

A note on this clonotype: A much larger clone sits a single nucleotide away, making a read error possible. J is TRBJ1-1 and V is TRBV19, with 9 positions matching TRBD1. CDR1 and CDR2 (germline): LNHDA, SQIVND (reference sequence). This CDR3 spans 15 amino acids. The CDR3 DNA reads TGTACCAGTAGACGGGACAGGGCTACCATTACTGAAGCTTTCTTT. It specifies CTSRRDRATITEAFF.

With respect to this clonotype: It may be a read error: a sequence one base away is much more abundant. The chain recombines TRBV12-3 or TRBV12-4 with TRBJ2-1; possible D gene TRBD1, 6 bases. The germline V and J ends were trimmed by 7 bases and 10 bases, with 20 bases remaining between them. The CDR3 length is 14 residues. The CDR3 DNA reads TGTGCCAGCAAAACGGGACACCATGGGGCCGAGCAGTTCTTC. It is translated as CASKTGHHGAEQFF.

This clonotype was recorded at least ten times. This chain links TRBV7-8 with TRBJ2-1, with D tentatively TRBD1 (8 bases). V was shortened by 6 bases and J by 8 bases, with 20 bases between the two germline ends. CDR1 and CDR2 (germline): SGHVS, FQNEAQ. This CDR3 region has 15 residues. Here the CDR3 reads CASRNRGGREDEQFF. CDR3 bases: TGTGCCAGCAGGAACAGGGGGGGCAGGGAGGATGAGCAGTTCTTC.

This clonotype occurred many times. This chain links TRBV15 with TRBJ2-2; the D gene could be TRBD1 or TRBD2 (5 bases each). CDR3 length equals 14 residues. Germline-derived CDR1 and CDR2 are LNHNV and YYDKDF (reference sequence). The V gene lost 1 base and the J gene lost 4 bases, with 7 bases spanning the gap. This CDR3 reads CATSRVGTTGELFF. CDR3 nucleotide sequence: TGTGCCACCAGCAGAGTGGGGACCACCGGGGAGCTGTTTTTT. Full variable domain (outside the CDR3, taken from reference TRBV15 and TRBJ2-2): DAMVIQNPRYQVTQFGKPVTLSCSQTLNHNVMYWYQQKSSQAPKLLFHYYDKDFNNEADTPDNFQSRRPNTSFCFLDIRSPGLGDTAMYLCATSRVGTTGELFFGEGSRLTVL.

This clonotype has ten or more counts. The rearrangement joins TRBV7-3 to TRBJ2-7, with 7 nucleotides matching TRBD1. Germline CDR1 is SGHTA and CDR2 is FQGTGA. This CDR3 is built from 13 residues. With V trimmed by 10 bases and J by 7 bases, 13 bases remained unmatched. The CDR3 DNA reads as TGTGCCACCCCAGGACAGGAACAGAGAGAGCAGTACTTC. Its translation: CATPGQEQREQYF.